The following is a T cell receptor (beta chain) sequence with its context. The CDR3 is made up of 14 amino acids. Germline CDR1 LNHDA, CDR2 SQIVND (reference sequence). The ends were cut back, 5 bases at V and 2 bases at J, with 10 bases in the middle. Here immunoSEQ multiplex PCR was the method, and the copy in TCRdb shows in-frame clones only, minus some. The repertoire holds approximately 85,000 clones, with around four fifths as singletons. This entry is derived from a study of blood T cell repertoires in COVID-19. Input material: peripheral blood. The sequence was collected from a human donor in a cohort sampled during active COVID-19. The genes are TRBV19 and TRBJ1-3, with a tentative D call TRBD1 (6 bases). The CDR3 region has the DNA TGTGCCAGTAGTGCCACAGGGACTGGAAACACCATATATTTT. It is translated as CASSATGTGNTIYF. The full variable domain, rest sourced from reference TRBV19 and TRBJ1-3, is DGGITQSPKYLFRKEGQNVTLSCEQNLNHDAMYWYRQDPGQGLRLIYYSQIVNDFQKGDIAEGYSVSREKKESFPLTVTSAQKNPTAFYLCASSATGTGNTIYFGEGSWLTVV.